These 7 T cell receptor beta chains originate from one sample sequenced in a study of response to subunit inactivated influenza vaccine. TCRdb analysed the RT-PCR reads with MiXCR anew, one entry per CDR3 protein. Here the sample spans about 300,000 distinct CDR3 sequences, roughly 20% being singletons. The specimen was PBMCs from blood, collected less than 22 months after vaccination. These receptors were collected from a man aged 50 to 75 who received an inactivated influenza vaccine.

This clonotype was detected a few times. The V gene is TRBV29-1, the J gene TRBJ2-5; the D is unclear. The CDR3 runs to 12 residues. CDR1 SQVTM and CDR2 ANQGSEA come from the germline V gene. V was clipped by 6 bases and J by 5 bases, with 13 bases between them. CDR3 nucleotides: TGCAGCGTGGTCAGGCAGACGGAGACCCAGTACTTC. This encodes CSVVRQTETQYF. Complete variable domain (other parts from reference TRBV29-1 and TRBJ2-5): SAVISQKPSRDICQRGTSLTIQCQVDSQVTMMFWYRQQPGQSLTLIATANQGSEATYESGFVIDKFPISRPNLTFSTLTVSNMSPEDSSIYLCSVVRQTETQYFGPGTRLLVL.

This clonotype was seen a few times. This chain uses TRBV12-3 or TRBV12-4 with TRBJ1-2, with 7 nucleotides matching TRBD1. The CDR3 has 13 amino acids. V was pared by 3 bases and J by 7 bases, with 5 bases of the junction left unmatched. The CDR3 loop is CASSFLGGLGYTF. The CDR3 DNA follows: TGTGCCAGCAGTTTTTTAGGGGGCCTTGGCTACACCTTC.

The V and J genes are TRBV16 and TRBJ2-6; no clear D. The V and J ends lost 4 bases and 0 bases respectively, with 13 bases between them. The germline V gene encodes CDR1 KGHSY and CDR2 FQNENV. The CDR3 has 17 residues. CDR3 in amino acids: CASSPGKLDSGANVLTF. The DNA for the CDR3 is TGTGCCAGCAGCCCCGGAAAATTAGACTCTGGGGCCAACGTCCTGACTTTC.

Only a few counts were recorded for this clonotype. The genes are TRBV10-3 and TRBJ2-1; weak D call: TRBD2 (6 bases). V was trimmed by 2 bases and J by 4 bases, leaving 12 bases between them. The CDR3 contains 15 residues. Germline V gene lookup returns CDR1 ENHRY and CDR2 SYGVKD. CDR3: CAISEAGLPYNEQFF. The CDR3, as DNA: TGTGCCATCAGTGAGGCGGGACTCCCATACAATGAGCAGTTCTTC.

The CDR3 coding sequence is TGTGCCATCAGTGAGGCCCTAGGTCTGTCTTACGAGCAGTACTTC. Its translation: CAISEALGLSYEQYF. The rearrangement uses TRBV10-3 and TRBJ2-7; D gene unclear. V lost 2 bases, J lost 4 bases, and 15 bases lay in between. The length of the CDR3 is 15 residues. Germline V lookup: CDR1 ENHRY, CDR2 SYGVKD.

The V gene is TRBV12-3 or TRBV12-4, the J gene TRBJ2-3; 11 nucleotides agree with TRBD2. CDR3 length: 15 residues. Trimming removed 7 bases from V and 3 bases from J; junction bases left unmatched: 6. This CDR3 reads CASTPSGRTTDTQYF. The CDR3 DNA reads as TGTGCCAGCACCCCTAGCGGGAGGACAACAGATACGCAGTATTTT.

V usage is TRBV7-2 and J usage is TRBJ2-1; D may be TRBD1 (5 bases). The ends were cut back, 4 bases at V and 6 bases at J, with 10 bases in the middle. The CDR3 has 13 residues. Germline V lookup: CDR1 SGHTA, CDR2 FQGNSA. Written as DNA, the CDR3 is TGTGCCAGCAGCTCCCAGGGTCTCAATGAGCAGTTCTTC. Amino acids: CASSSQGLNEQFF.